The subject of this entry is one T cell receptor beta chain. Original data processing: Amplification from reference gene primers served as the basis for estimated nucleated cell counts. Assay used: immunoSEQ multiplex PCR; TCRdb lists only in-frame clones, some missing. The DNA was the basis for D and trimming; V, J and clone size are from that table. This sample carries under 200,000 clones, roughly 85% of them seen once, and the ten largest clones take roughly 8.2%. The data derive from a study of blood T cell repertoires in COVID-19. The CDR3 consists of 13 residues. Looked up from germline, CDR1 is SGHTA and CDR2 is FQGNSA. V dropped 3 bases and J dropped 8; count of bases not matched to a gene: 4.

The chain carries TRBV7-2 and TRBJ2-1; 7 nucleotides line up with TRBD2. This clonotype originated in a man aged 60 to 75 with acute or convalescent COVID-19. Sequencing used peripheral blood. CDR3 sequence reads: CASSFRAGDEQFF. DNA for the CDR3: TGTGCCAGCAGCTTTAGGGCGGGAGATGAGCAGTTCTTC.